Each of the 25 T cell receptor beta chains below was sequenced from the same sample in a study of T cell changes during pregnancy in multiple sclerosis. TCRdb keeps only in-frame clones here, not all; method: immunoSEQ multiplex PCR. There are tens of thousands of clones in the sample; approximately 94% occur only once, and 0.6% to 0.75% lies in the top ten. Sequences were derived from CD4+ T cells from peripheral blood mononuclear cells, sampled in the third trimester of pregnancy. The source is a female donor with multiple sclerosis, enrolled in a pregnancy study.

This chain uses TRBV21-1 with TRBJ2-7; TRBD2 is the table's D call and was not checked against the DNA. TRBV21-1 is marked as a pseudogene. CDR3 length equals 15 residues. The CDR3 sequence: CASSMGYRGTNEQYF. The CDR3 coding sequence is TGTGCCAGCAGCATGGGGTATAGAGGGACTAACGAGCAGTACTTC.

The chain recombines TRBV6-6 with TRBJ2-7, with TRBD2 identical over 10 bases. Trimming removed 2 bases from V and 2 bases from J; junction bases left unmatched: 6. Germline assignment: CDR1 MNHNY and CDR2 SVGAGI (reference sequence). This CDR3 is 16 amino acids long. CDR3 coding DNA: TGTGCCAGCAGTTACACGCAGCGGGGGGGGACCTACGAGCAGTACTTC. Translated: CASSYTQRGGTYEQYF.

Notes on this clone: Other DNA sequences in the same sample also yield this CDR3. V and J are TRBV5-1 and TRBJ1-2; 7 bases map to TRBD1. Per germline, CDR1 SGHRS and CDR2 YFSETQ. J lost 2 bases, V lost 0 bases, and 1 base had no gene match. This CDR3 contains 14 residues. This CDR3 is CASSLGDRNYGYTF. The CDR3 nucleotides are TGCGCCAGCAGCTTGGGGGACAGAAACTATGGCTACACCTTC. Complete variable domain (other parts from reference TRBV5-1 and TRBJ1-2): KAGVTQTPRYLIKTRGQQVTLSCSPISGHRSVSWYQQTPGQGLQFLFEYFSETQRNKGNFPGRFSGRQFSNSRSEMNVSTLELGDSALYLCASSLGDRNYGYTFGSGTRLTVV.

This chain uses TRBV5-5 with TRBJ2-2, with D perhaps TRBD1 (6 bases). This CDR3 comprises 15 residues. Trimming took 4 bases from V and 3 from J, leaving 13 bases between them. Germline CDR1 SGHKS, CDR2 YYEKEE (reference sequence). CDR3 sequence reads: CASSPRNRDTGELFF. The CDR3 nucleotides read TGTGCCAGCAGCCCAAGAAACAGGGACACCGGGGAGCTGTTTTTT.

The chain links TRBV25-1 to TRBJ2-3; 7 bases fit TRBD2. V lost 1 base to trimming and J lost 8 bases; unmatched junction nucleotides: 6. CDR3 length equals 14 residues. Germline CDR1 and CDR2: MGHDK and SYGVNS. The DNA for the CDR3 is TGTGCCAGCAGTGAATCCGGCGGGGGTCGTACGCAGTATTTT. This codes for CASSESGGGRTQYF. The complete variable domain, with remaining parts taken from reference TRBV25-1 and TRBJ2-3, reads EADIYQTPRYLVIGTGKKITLECSQTMGHDKMYWYQQDPGMELHLIHYSYGVNSTEKGDLSSESTVSRIRTEHFPLTLESARPSHTSQYLCASSESGGGRTQYFGPGTRLTVL.

Only a few counts were recorded for this clone. The chain links TRBV4-2 to TRBJ1-4; the D gene is possibly TRBD1 (5 bases). Germline V gene lookup returns CDR1 LGHNA and CDR2 YNFKEQ. The germline V and J ends were trimmed by 0 bases and 8 bases, with 10 bases remaining between them. There are 14 residues in the CDR3. The CDR3 here is CASSQEENREKLFF. The DNA of the CDR3 is TGTGCCAGCAGCCAAGAGGAAAACAGGGAAAAACTGTTTTTT.

V is TRBV5-1 and J is TRBJ2-7; D is possibly TRBD1 (6 bases). This CDR3 has 14 residues. Per the germline V gene, CDR1 is SGHRS and CDR2 is YFSETQ. The ends were cut back, 3 bases at V and 0 bases at J, with 10 bases in the middle. CDR3 amino acids: CASSSRGFSYEQYF. In nucleotides, the CDR3 is TGCGCCAGCAGCTCCAGGGGATTCTCCTACGAGCAGTACTTC.

The V gene is TRBV5-1, the J gene TRBJ2-1; TRBD2 aligns across 13 bases. The V segment lost 4 bases and the J segment 6 bases; nucleotides outside the gene matches: 13. The germline CDR1 and CDR2 sequences are SGHRS and YFSETQ. The CDR3 runs to 18 residues. DNA for the CDR3: TGCGCCAGCAGCCCCCAGACTAGCGGGGGGACGAGGGGCAATGAGCAGTTCTTC. Translation: CASSPQTSGGTRGNEQFF.

The gene calls are TRBV5-4 and TRBJ1-2; possible D gene TRBD1, 6 bases. V was trimmed by 1 base and J by 0 bases, leaving 16 bases between them. This CDR3 is 17 amino acids long. Germline CDR1 is SGHNT and CDR2 is YYREEE (reference sequence). The CDR3 DNA follows: TGTGCCAGCAGCTTGATGACAGGCCCGAATACTAACTATGGCTACACCTTC. Its protein is CASSLMTGPNTNYGYTF.

This chain's CDR3 is CASSHPPTGRQETQYF. Written as DNA, the CDR3 is TGTGCCAGCAGCCACCCCCCGACAGGGAGGCAAGAGACCCAGTACTTC. V gene TRBV5-4 combines with J gene TRBJ2-5; the D gene is possibly TRBD1 (7 bases). The germline CDR1 and CDR2 sequences are SGHNT and YYREEE (reference sequence). The CDR3 contains 16 residues. V lost 4 bases, J lost 2 bases, and 18 bases lay in between.

This clone was recorded only once. The chain links TRBV7-8 to TRBJ2-7; TRBD1 agrees at 9 bases. The CDR3 totals 15 residues. Germline V CDR1 and CDR2: SGHVS, FQNEAQ. Germline trimming cut 1 base from V and 5 bases from J; bases unmatched to any gene: 6. The CDR3 here is CASSLGQGVVHEQYF. In DNA form, the CDR3 reads TGTGCCAGCAGCTTAGGACAGGGGGTGGTCCACGAGCAGTACTTC. The full variable domain, rest sourced from reference TRBV7-8 and TRBJ2-7, is GAGVSQSPRYKVAKRGQDVALRCDPISGHVSLFWYQQALGQGPEFLTYFQNEAQLDKSGLPSDRFFAERPEGSVSTLKIQRTQQEDSAVYLCASSLGQGVVHEQYFGPGTRLTVT.

This chain joins TRBV19 and TRBJ1-2; a possible D gene is TRBD1 (5 bases). This CDR3 is 15 amino acids long. Per germline, CDR1 LNHDA and CDR2 SQIVND (reference sequence). V was cut by 2 bases and J by 2 bases, with 12 bases left in between. In nucleotides, the CDR3 is TGTGCCAGTAGTATACCCCCAGGGTCGAACTATGGCTACACCTTC. Amino acids: CASSIPPGSNYGYTF. Complete variable domain (other parts from reference TRBV19 and TRBJ1-2): DGGITQSPKYLFRKEGQNVTLSCEQNLNHDAMYWYRQDPGQGLRLIYYSQIVNDFQKGDIAEGYSVSREKKESFPLTVTSAQKNPTAFYLCASSIPPGSNYGYTFGSGTRLTVV.

The V call is TRBV5-4, the J call TRBJ1-6; tentative D call: TRBD1 (5 bases). Germline V CDR1 and CDR2: SGHNT, YYREEE (reference sequence). The CDR3 totals 13 residues. V was pared by 2 bases and J by 9 bases, with 9 bases between. CDR3 coding DNA: TGTGCCAGCAGCTTAGGAAGGGGTTCACCCCTCCACTTT. Amino acids: CASSLGRGSPLHF.

The CDR3 DNA reads as TGTGCCAGCAGCCAAGGGACTGCTACTAACGCAGATACGCAGTATTTT. Translating gives CASSQGTATNADTQYF. V usage is TRBV4-2 and J usage is TRBJ2-3, with D perhaps TRBD2 (5 bases). V was pared by 1 base and J by 4 bases, with 15 bases between. The CDR3 loop spans 16 amino acids. Germline V CDR1 and CDR2: LGHNA, YNFKEQ.

This chain uses TRBV12-5 with TRBJ1-1; D may be TRBD1 (5 bases). Trimming removed 5 bases from V and 3 bases from J, with 10 bases in between. Germline loops: CDR1 LGHNT, CDR2 FRNRAP. The CDR3 runs 13 residues. CDR3 amino acids: CASGPPGDTEAFF. CDR3 DNA: TGTGCTAGTGGTCCCCCGGGGGACACTGAAGCTTTCTTT.

The V and J genes are TRBV7-9 and TRBJ2-3; tentatively, D is TRBD2 (6 bases). Germline V gives CDR1 SEHNR, CDR2 FQNEAQ (reference sequence). The V gene lost 4 bases and the J gene lost 4 bases, with 27 bases spanning the gap. The CDR3 loop spans 19 amino acids. Here the CDR3 reads CASSSRWGVSHSVADTQYF. DNA of the CDR3: TGTGCCAGCAGCTCCAGATGGGGGGTATCCCACTCCGTTGCAGATACGCAGTATTTT.

This rearrangement joins TRBV4-3 to TRBJ1-2; possible D gene TRBD1, 5 bases. Trimming took 0 bases from V and 9 from J, leaving 14 bases between them. The CDR3 has 14 amino acids. CDR1 is LGHNA and CDR2 is YSLEER in the germline V gene. The CDR3 DNA reads as TGCGCCAGCAGCCAAGATGGAACAGGCGGTAGCTACACCTTC. Translation: CASSQDGTGGSYTF.

The CDR3 coding sequence is TGTGCCAGCAGCTTAGCGGGGGGAACTCAAGAGACCCAGTACTTC. Its protein product is CASSLAGGTQETQYF. The chain combines TRBV7-2 with TRBJ2-5; D might be TRBD2 (6 bases). The V and J ends lost 0 bases and 2 bases respectively, with 10 bases between them. CDR1 is SGHTA and CDR2 is FQGNSA in the germline V gene. This CDR3 has 15 amino acids. The full variable domain, in which reference TRBV7-2 and TRBJ2-5 provide the parts outside the CDR3, is GAGVSQSPSNKVTEKGKDVELRCDPISGHTALYWYRQSLGQGLEFLIYFQGNSAPDKSGLPSDRFSAERTGGSVSTLTIQRTQQEDSAVYLCASSLAGGTQETQYFGPGTRLLVL.

The chain joins TRBV9 to TRBJ2-3; TRBD2 aligns across 14 bases. V trimming: 3 bases; J trimming: 3 bases; junction bases outside the gene matches: 6. Germline-derived CDR1 and CDR2 are SGDLS and YYNGEE. The CDR3 runs 17 residues. CDR3 bases: TGTGCCAGCAGCGCCCGACTAGCGGGGGGGGAGACAGATACGCAGTATTTT. It is translated as CASSARLAGGETDTQYF.

V usage is TRBV13 and J usage is TRBJ2-3, with 8 bases identical to TRBD2. Germline lookup yields CDR1 PRHDT and CDR2 FYEKMQ (reference sequence). The CDR3 extends over 17 amino acids. Trimming removed 5 bases from V and 0 bases from J; junction bases left unmatched: 10. The CDR3 DNA is TGTGCCAGCAGCGCCCGGAGAGCGGGAGTTAGCACAGATACGCAGTATTTT. It specifies CASSARRAGVSTDTQYF.

This clone was counted a single time. V and J are TRBV7-6 and TRBJ2-7; D remains ambiguous. Trimming pared 3 bases from V and 3 bases from J, leaving 21 bases between. The CDR3 consists of 17 residues. The germline CDR1 and CDR2 sequences are SGHVS and FNYEAQ. In nucleotides, the CDR3 is TGTGCCAGCAGCTTGTTTATCGGGTGGCAGCCTGACTACGAGCAGTACTTC. It yields the protein CASSLFIGWQPDYEQYF.

This chain connects TRBV2 to TRBJ1-1, with TRBD1 matching 7 bases. Germline values: CDR1 SNHLY, CDR2 FYNNEI. The CDR3 spans 14 residues. Trimming cost V 4 bases and J 7 bases; bases outside gene matches: 9. CDR3 DNA: TGTGCCAGCAGTGGCCTCAGGGGGAACGGTGAAGCTTTCTTT. Its protein product is CASSGLRGNGEAFF.

The chain joins TRBV2 to TRBJ2-3, with D perhaps TRBD2 (5 bases). Looked up from germline, CDR1 is SNHLY and CDR2 is FYNNEI. CDR3 length equals 12 residues. Trimming removed 1 base from V and 8 bases from J, with 7 bases in between. DNA of the CDR3: TGTGCCAGCAGTGAAGGGAGGACTACGCAGTATTTT. This gives the protein CASSEGRTTQYF.

This chain joins TRBV29-1 and TRBJ2-2; TRBD1 aligns across 8 bases. This CDR3 contains 13 residues. Unmatched junction bases numbered 5, after V lost 5 bases and J lost 6 bases. Germline CDR1 SQVTM, CDR2 ANQGSEA. The CDR3 region has the DNA TGCAGCGTTTCCCTGGACAGGGCCGGGGAGCTGTTTTTT. It translates to CSVSLDRAGELFF.

V is TRBV7-8 and J is TRBJ1-5; D gene ambiguous. The V and J ends lost 5 bases and 4 bases respectively, with 15 bases between them. The germline CDR1 and CDR2 sequences are SGHVS and FQNEAQ. This CDR3 has 15 residues. CDR3 protein: CASSPYYGLNQPQHF. CDR3 sequence (DNA): TGTGCCAGCAGCCCATACTATGGACTAAATCAGCCCCAGCATTTT.